This is a list of T cell receptor beta chains from one sample in a study of response to subunit inactivated influenza vaccine. MiXCR was run by TCRdb on the RT-PCR reads, yielding one entry per CDR3 protein. Of fewer than 400,000 distinct CDR3 sequences listed, less than 25% are singletons. Here the sequenced sample was PBMCs from blood, taken about 20 months after vaccination. The receptors were sampled from a man aged 45 to 70 who received an inactivated influenza vaccine. Each CDR3 is given with its conserved first and last residue. A D gene is named only where the DNA matches it firmly. Clone size is given for some rows only: seen once, a few or many times, or a class if the clone is expanded.

>-|TRBV15|TRBJ1-2|16|-
CATSRDLGPGDYGYTF
TGTGCCACCAGCAGAGATTTAGGCCCAGGGGACTATGGCTACACCTTC
>-|TRBV5-5|TRBJ1-2|12|-
CASSGGGAGYTF
TGTGCCAGCAGCGGGGGCGGGGCTGGCTACACCTTC
>-|TRBV23-1|TRBJ1-3|17|few
CASSLPGIARSGNTIYF
TGCGCCAGCAGTCTCCCGGGAATCGCCCGCTCTGGAAACACCATATATTTT
>-|TRBV20-1|TRBJ1-5|17|-
CIILGDDALCSNQPQHF
TGCATCATCTTGGGGGATGATGCACTGTGTAGCAATCAGCCCCAGCATTTT
>-|TRBV20-1|TRBJ2-7|14|-
CSAPPGVIGGEQYF
TGCAGTGCTCCCCCAGGGGTGATCGGAGGCGAGCAGTACTTC
>-|TRBV3-1|TRBJ1-6|14|many
CASSQAQGRSPLHF
TGTGCCAGCAGCCAAGCCCAGGGACGATCACCCCTCCACTTT
>-|TRBV7-9|TRBJ1-3|16|few
CASSHLEGVTGNTIYF
TGTGCCAGCAGCCATCTCGAGGGGGTCACTGGAAACACCATATATTTT
>-|TRBV7-9|TRBJ1-2|14|-
CASSQLTEKDGYTF
TGTGCCAGCAGCCAACTGACAGAAAAGGATGGCTACACCTTC
>TRBD2|TRBV28|TRBJ2-5|15|few
CASSLLAGAGETQYF
TGTGCCAGCAGTTTATTAGCGGGAGCGGGGGAGACCCAGTACTTC
>-|TRBV7-9|TRBJ1-1|13|-
CASSRGPLAEAFF
TGTGCCAGCAGCCGGGGACCCCTCGCTGAAGCTTTCTTT
>-|TRBV3-1|TRBJ1-1|13|-
CASSERLNTEAFF
TGTGCCAGCAGCGAAAGACTGAACACTGAAGCTTTCTTT
>-|TRBV12-3/TRBV12-4|TRBJ2-7|13|few
CASSLKLTYEQYF
TGTGCCAGCAGTTTGAAGTTAACCTACGAGCAGTACTTC
>TRBD2|TRBV20-1|TRBJ2-2|15|-
CSATASGNPTGELFF
TGCAGTGCTACGGCTAGCGGGAATCCCACCGGGGAGCTGTTTTTT
>-|TRBV24-1|TRBJ2-7|15|-
CATSDPSTGSYEQYF
TGTGCCACCAGTGACCCGTCGACAGGCTCCTACGAGCAGTACTTC
>-|TRBV19|TRBJ1-2|14|-
CASRTGTMGYGYTF
TGTGCCAGCCGAACAGGGACGATGGGCTATGGCTACACCTTC
>-|TRBV4-3|TRBJ2-1|15|-
CASSQDLLRSNEQFF
TGCGCCAGCAGCCAAGATCTTCTTAGGTCCAATGAGCAGTTCTTC
>-|TRBV6-2/TRBV6-3|TRBJ2-7|14|-
CASSYGRVQYEQYF
TGTGCCAGCAGTTACGGAAGGGTTCAATACGAGCAGTACTTC
>-|TRBV10-3|TRBJ2-5|14|few
CAISVSGQQETQYF
TGTGCCATCAGTGTGTCAGGACAACAAGAGACCCAGTACTTC
>-|TRBV20-1|TRBJ2-1|12|few
CSARSRSNEQFF
TGCAGTGCTAGATCGCGGTCGAATGAGCAGTTCTTC
>-|TRBV20-1|TRBJ2-7|14|few
CSASNFKVSHEQYF
TGCAGTGCTAGTAATTTCAAGGTTTCCCACGAGCAGTACTTC
>TRBD1|TRBV7-8|TRBJ2-7|15|-
CASSPLGQGSYEQYF
TGTGCCAGCAGCCCCCTGGGACAGGGGTCCTACGAGCAGTACTTC
>TRBD1|TRBV29-1|TRBJ1-1|14|-
CSVVHLTGDTEAFF
TGCAGCGTCGTCCATTTGACAGGGGACACTGAAGCTTTCTTT
>-|TRBV7-9|TRBJ2-5|13|-
CASSSEYQETQYF
TGTGCCAGCAGCTCAGAGTACCAAGAGACCCAGTACTTC
>-|TRBV7-6|TRBJ1-3|14|many
CASSLSLVGNTIYF
TGTGCCAGCAGCTTATCGCTGGTCGGAAACACCATATATTTT
>-|TRBV19|TRBJ1-4|12|few
CASSIPRDKLFF
TGTGCCAGTAGTATCCCCCGGGACAAACTGTTTTTT
>-|TRBV6-2/TRBV6-3|TRBJ1-5|20|-
CASRGRGRTNLVYSNQSQHF
TGTGCCAGCAGGGGAAGGGGACGGACCAATTTGGTTTATAGCAATCAGTCCCAGCATTTT
>-|TRBV7-2|TRBJ1-1|15|few
CASSLAGQINTEAFF
TGTGCCAGCAGCTTAGCCGGACAGATTAACACTGAAGCTTTCTTT
>-|TRBV6-1|TRBJ2-6|13|-
CASSISGANVLTF
TGTGCCAGCAGTATTTCCGGGGCCAACGTCCTGACTTTC
>-|TRBV2|TRBJ1-6|14|-
CAGSRVVDFSPLHF
TGTGCCGGGTCCAGGGTCGTGGATTTCTCACCCCTCCACTTT
>-|TRBV28|TRBJ2-7|15|-
CASSFQTGGLPGQYF
TGTGCCAGCAGTTTCCAGACAGGCGGCCTTCCAGGGCAGTACTTC
>-|TRBV6-2/TRBV6-3|TRBJ1-5|16|-
CASSYPRINSNQPQHF
TGTGCCAGCAGTTACCCTCGGATAAATAGCAATCAGCCCCAGCATTTT
>-|TRBV7-9|TRBJ2-7|13|-
CASSLWRTYEQYF
TGTGCCAGCAGCTTATGGCGGACCTACGAGCAGTACTTC
>TRBD1|TRBV5-1|TRBJ1-2|17|many
CASSLVPDRAVSNGYTF
TGCGCCAGCAGCTTAGTTCCGGACAGGGCAGTTTCGAACGGCTACACCTTC
>TRBD1|TRBV5-4|TRBJ1-4|16|-
CASSPTIRDSNEKLFF
TGTGCCAGCAGCCCTACTATCCGGGACAGCAATGAAAAACTGTTTTTT